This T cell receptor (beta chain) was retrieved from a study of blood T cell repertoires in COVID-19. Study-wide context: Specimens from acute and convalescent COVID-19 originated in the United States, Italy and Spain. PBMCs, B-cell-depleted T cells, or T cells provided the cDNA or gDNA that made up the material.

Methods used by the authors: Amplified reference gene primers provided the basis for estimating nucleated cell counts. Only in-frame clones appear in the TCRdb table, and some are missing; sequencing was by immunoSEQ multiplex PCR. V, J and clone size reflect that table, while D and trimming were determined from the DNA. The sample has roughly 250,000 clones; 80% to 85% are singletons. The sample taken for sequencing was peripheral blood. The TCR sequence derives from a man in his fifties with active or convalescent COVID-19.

The CDR3 is CASSLGQDNSPLHF. CDR3 nucleotide sequence: TGTGCCAGCAGTTTAGGACAAGATAATTCACCCCTCCACTTT. The chain couples TRBV28 to TRBJ1-6; tentative D call: TRBD1 (5 bases). Germline values: CDR1 MDHEN, CDR2 SYDVKM. Trimming pared 2 bases from V and 5 bases from J, leaving 7 bases between. There are 14 residues in the CDR3.